This passage covers 10 T cell receptor beta chains from one sample sequenced in a study of blood T cell repertoires in COVID-19. The protocol was immunoSEQ multiplex PCR, while the TCRdb copy is restricted to in-frame clones and leaves out a portion. The data hold some 190,000 clones, with approximately 91% observed a single time. Sequencing input: peripheral blood. The receptors shown here come from a woman in her forties who had recovered from COVID-19.

The chain uses TRBV18 and TRBJ2-1, with TRBD1 identical over 9 bases. CDR1 is KGHSH and CDR2 is LQKENI in the germline V gene. Trimming at V came to 3 bases and at J to 9 bases, leaving 9 bases not matched to a gene. The CDR3 contains 15 residues. CDR3 sequence reads: CASSPEGQGRSEQFF. The CDR3 coding sequence is TGTGCCAGCTCACCGGAGGGACAGGGACGATCTGAGCAGTTCTTC.

The chain joins TRBV28 to TRBJ2-6, with 13 bases lining up with TRBD2. Trimming at V came to 2 bases and at J to 3 bases, leaving 4 bases not matched to a gene. Germline CDR1 and CDR2: MDHEN and SYDVKM. The CDR3 has 18 residues. Here the CDR3 reads CASSLGLAGVVGANVLTF. The CDR3 DNA follows: TGTGCCAGCAGTTTAGGACTAGCGGGAGTGGTTGGGGCCAACGTCCTGACTTTC.

V and J are TRBV18 and TRBJ2-3; TRBD2 matches 7 bases. The CDR3 has 13 residues. CDR1 and CDR2 (germline): KGHSH, LQKENI. The ends lost 3 bases at V and 6 bases at J; junction bases unmatched: 3. CDR3 sequence (DNA): TGTGCCAGCTCACCCGCGGGAGCTGATACGCAGTATTTT. This encodes CASSPAGADTQYF.

This sequence joins TRBV15 and TRBJ1-1; D is possibly TRBD1 (6 bases). Trimming took off 5 bases at V and 1 base at J, with 11 bases between the two ends. Germline CDR1 LNHNV, CDR2 YYDKDF (reference sequence). There are 14 residues in the CDR3. The chain's CDR3 is CATSAPGQNTEAFF. The CDR3 region has the DNA TGTGCCACCAGCGCCCCGGGACAGAACACTGAAGCTTTCTTT.

The rearrangement joins TRBV30 to TRBJ1-5; the D is unclear. Deletions cut 5 bases from V and 0 bases from J, with 8 bases between. This CDR3 region has 13 residues. CDR1 and CDR2 from the germline V gene are GTSNPN and SVGIG (reference sequence). The CDR3 coding sequence is TGTGCCTGGGGGCTCGGTAGCAATCAGCCCCAGCATTTT. Encoded protein: CAWGLGSNQPQHF.

The rearrangement uses TRBV9 and TRBJ2-1; the match to TRBD2 covers 11 bases. Germline trimming cut 0 bases from V and 8 bases from J; bases unmatched to any gene: 4. CDR3 length: 15 residues. Germline V gene lookup returns CDR1 SGDLS and CDR2 YYNGEE. Here the CDR3 DNA reads TGTGCCAGCAGCGTAGGACTAGCGGGAACCGATGAGCAGTTCTTC. It translates to CASSVGLAGTDEQFF.

The V gene is TRBV2, the J gene TRBJ2-7; D gene unclear. The CDR3 loop spans 13 amino acids. V was shortened by 7 bases and J by 0 bases, with 10 bases between the two germline ends. Germline V lookup: CDR1 SNHLY, CDR2 FYNNEI. The chain's CDR3 is CASTGAHSYEQYF. In DNA, the CDR3 is TGTGCCAGCACAGGCGCACACTCCTACGAGCAGTACTTC.

The CDR3, as DNA: TGTGCCAGCAGTCCTCTCTCTAGCGGCTCCTACAATGAGCAGTTCTTC. It codes for CASSPLSSGSYNEQFF. The chain joins TRBV27 to TRBJ2-1; TRBD2 agrees at 7 bases. Germline trimming cut 5 bases from V and 0 bases from J; bases unmatched to any gene: 7. From germline, CDR1 is MNHEY and CDR2 SMNVEV (reference sequence). The CDR3 is 16 amino acids.

The chain combines TRBV7-9 with TRBJ2-1, with 10 bases aligning to TRBD2. The CDR3 is 15 amino acids. Per germline, CDR1 SEHNR and CDR2 FQNEAQ (reference sequence). V trimming: 5 bases; J trimming: 4 bases; junction bases outside the gene matches: 5. Here the CDR3 DNA reads TGTGCCAGCAGCAGGACTAGCGGCAGATACAATGAGCAGTTCTTC. Translating it yields CASSRTSGRYNEQFF.

This chain joins TRBV7-2 and TRBJ2-3, with 11 bases aligning to TRBD2. Trimming removed 4 bases from V and 8 bases from J; junction bases left unmatched: 14. Germline assignment: CDR1 SGHTA and CDR2 FQGNSA. There are 17 residues in the CDR3. The chain's CDR3 is CASSSRGVAGGPGTQYF. CDR3 nucleotides: TGTGCCAGCAGCTCCCGGGGGGTAGCGGGAGGGCCAGGTACGCAGTATTTT. The complete variable domain, with remaining parts taken from reference TRBV7-2 and TRBJ2-3, reads GAGVSQSPSNKVTEKGKDVELRCDPISGHTALYWYRQSLGQGLEFLIYFQGNSAPDKSGLPSDRFSAERTGGSVSTLTIQRTQQEDSAVYLCASSSRGVAGGPGTQYFGPGTRLTVL.